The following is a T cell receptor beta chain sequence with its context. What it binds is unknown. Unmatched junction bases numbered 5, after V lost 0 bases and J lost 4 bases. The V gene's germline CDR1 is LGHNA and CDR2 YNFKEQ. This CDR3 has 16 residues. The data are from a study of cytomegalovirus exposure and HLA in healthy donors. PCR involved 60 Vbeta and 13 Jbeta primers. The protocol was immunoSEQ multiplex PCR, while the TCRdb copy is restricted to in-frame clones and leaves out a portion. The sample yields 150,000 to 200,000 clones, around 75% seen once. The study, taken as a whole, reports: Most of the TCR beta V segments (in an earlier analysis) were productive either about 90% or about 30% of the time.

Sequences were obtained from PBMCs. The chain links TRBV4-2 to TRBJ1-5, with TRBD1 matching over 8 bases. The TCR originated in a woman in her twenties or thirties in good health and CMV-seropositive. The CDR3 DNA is TGTGCCAGCAGCCAAGATAGGACAGGGTGGAATCAGCCCCAGCATTTT. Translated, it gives CASSQDRTGWNQPQHF.